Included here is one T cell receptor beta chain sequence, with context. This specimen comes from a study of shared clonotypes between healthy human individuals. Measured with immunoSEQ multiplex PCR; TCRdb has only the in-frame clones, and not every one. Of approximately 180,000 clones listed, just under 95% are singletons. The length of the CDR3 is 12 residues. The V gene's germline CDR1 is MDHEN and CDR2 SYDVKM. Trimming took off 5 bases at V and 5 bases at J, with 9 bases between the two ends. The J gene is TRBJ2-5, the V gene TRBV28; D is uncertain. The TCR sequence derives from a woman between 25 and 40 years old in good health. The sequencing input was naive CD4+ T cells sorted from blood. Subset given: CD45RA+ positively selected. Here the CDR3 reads CASSPPAETQYF. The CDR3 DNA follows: TGTGCCAGCAGTCCCCCCGCGGAGACCCAGTACTTC.